A selection of T cell receptor beta chains follows, all from one sample in a study of sequential checkpoint blockade in melanoma. Method: immunoSEQ multiplex PCR; TCRdb's copy keeps in-frame clones and lacks some. The data show approximately 9,300 clones, around 78% seen once. Sample: CD8+ T cells sorted from blood (inferred from file names), taken from a patient given nivolumab and ipilimumab in sequence. The origin of the receptors is a human donor with melanoma. Each CDR3 is given with its conserved first and last residue. The D gene is left open where the match is weak. The listing skips clone size in some rows; elsewhere it reads once, few, many or a size class.

TRBJ2-2 | - | TRBV6-5 | - | CASSLPGESTGELFF | TGTGCCAGCAGTCTTCCCGGGGAGAGCACCGGGGAGCTGTTTTTT
TRBJ2-2 | few | TRBV19 | - | CASNEGRTHTGELFF | TGTGCCAGCAACGAGGGCAGGACTCACACCGGGGAGCTGTTTTTT
TRBJ2-3 | few | TRBV6-4 | - | CASGRSVTDTQYF | TGTGCCAGCGGGAGGTCGGTAACAGATACGCAGTATTTT
TRBJ2-5 | few | TRBV7-6 | - | CASSPRTNGEETQYF | TGTGCCAGCAGCCCGCGGACGAATGGGGAGGAGACCCAGTACTTC
TRBJ1-1 | few | TRBV27 | - | CASSLRWYTEAFF | TGTGCCAGCAGTTTACGGTGGTACACTGAAGCTTTCTTT
TRBJ2-3 | - | TRBV9 | - | CASSTTDSLAVLSTDTQYF | TGTGCCAGCAGCACTACGGACAGCCTGGCGGTCCTTAGCACAGATACGCAGTATTTT
TRBJ2-2 | once | TRBV4-2 | TRBD2 | CASSPGTSDTGELFF | TGTGCCAGCAGCCCAGGGACTAGCGACACCGGGGAGCTGTTTTTT
TRBJ1-1 | - | TRBV6-4 | - | CASSEIPNTEAFF | TGTGCCAGCAGTGAAATCCCAAACACTGAAGCTTTCTTT
TRBJ1-6 | once | TRBV19 | - | CASSSRVVGDSPLHF | TGTGCCAGTAGTTCTCGGGTAGTCGGCGATTCACCCCTCCACTTT
TRBJ1-3 | few | TRBV7-9 | TRBD1 | CASSLITGQGGNTIYF | TGTGCCAGCAGCTTGATCACGGGACAGGGAGGAAACACCATATATTTT
TRBJ2-7 | - | TRBV14 | TRBD1 | CASSPGTGVLHEQYF | TGTGCCAGCAGCCCCGGGACAGGGGTGCTCCACGAGCAGTACTTC
TRBJ2-1 | once | TRBV6-4 | - | CATGDTGDYNEQFF | TGTGCCACCGGGGATACGGGCGATTACAATGAGCAGTTCTTC
TRBJ2-7 | - | TRBV4-2 | TRBD1 | CASSQDRGQGFDEQYF | TGTGCCAGCAGCCAAGATCGGGGACAGGGGTTCGACGAGCAGTACTTC
TRBJ2-1 | - | TRBV6-4 | TRBD1 | CASSALTGGGNEQFF | TGTGCCAGCAGTGCCCTAACAGGGGGAGGCAATGAGCAGTTCTTC
TRBJ2-3 | - | TRBV7-9 | TRBD1 | CASSTNRDSSTDTQYF | TGTGCCAGCAGCACTAACCGGGACAGCAGCACAGATACGCAGTATTTT
TRBJ2-7 | - | TRBV6-1 | - | CASSSSMQGYEQYF | TGTGCCAGCAGTTCTTCTATGCAGGGTTACGAGCAGTACTTC